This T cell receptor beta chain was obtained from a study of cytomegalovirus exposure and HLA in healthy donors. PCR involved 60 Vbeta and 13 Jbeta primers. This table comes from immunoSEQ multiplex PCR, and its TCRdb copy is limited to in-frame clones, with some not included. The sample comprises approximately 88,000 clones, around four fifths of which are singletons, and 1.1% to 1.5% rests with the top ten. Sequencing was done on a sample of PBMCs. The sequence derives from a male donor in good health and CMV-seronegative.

The CDR3 reads CASSLGQGGAFF. The CDR3 region has the DNA TGTGCCAGCAGCCTGGGACAGGGGGGAGCTTTCTTT. The chain has TRBV7-2 and TRBJ1-1; TRBD1 matches at 11 bases. There are 12 residues in the CDR3. The V segment lost 5 bases and the J segment 10 bases; nucleotides outside the gene matches: 3. The germline gives CDR1 SGHTA, CDR2 FQGNSA.